The 32 T cell receptor beta chains listed next were all sequenced from one sample in a study of T cells after yellow fever vaccination (dated by TCRdb to 2018 to 2020). In the paper's terms, the treatment or condition label means: live attenuated yellow fever vaccine strain. The library came from 5' RACE. TCRdb lists the instrument as Illumina HiSeq 2500. TCRdb applied fastp at Q25 and MiXCR to the public reads, then kept only in-frame beta chains. Rows are unified per CDR3 protein, each entry keeping the most common DNA and genes. The sample yields 110,000 to 150,000 distinct CDR3 sequences; 6.6% were counted once. More than 0.6% of the sample is in the top ten clones. Sequences were derived from CD4+ T cells sorted from PBMCs, sampled 10 days after the yellow fever booster vaccination. These receptors originate from a man aged 25-45 years who received the YFV17D yellow fever vaccine.

This clonotype has only a few counts. The chain couples TRBV20-1 to TRBJ2-7; 9 bases are a match to TRBD2. The CDR3 has 15 amino acids. The J segment lost 2 bases and the V segment lost 0 bases, leaving 5 bases of the junction unmatched. CDR1 is DFQATT, CDR2 SNEGSKA, per germline (reference sequence). CDR3 region: CSARDLLAGAYEQYF. CDR3 DNA sequence: TGCAGTGCTAGAGATCTATTAGCGGGGGCCTACGAGCAGTACTTC.

On this clonotype itself: A much larger clone is a single base away; this may be a read error. The chain employs TRBV9 and TRBJ2-1; D call uncertain. V lost 7 bases, J lost 11 bases, and 13 bases lay in between. The CDR3 covers 11 residues. CDR1 is SGDLS, CDR2 YYNGEE, per germline. The CDR3 sequence is CASGALYQQFF. The CDR3 DNA sequence: TGTGCCAGCGGCGCCCTTTACCAGCAGTTCTTC.

This clonotype was detected many times. The chain links TRBV6-5 to TRBJ2-7, with D possibly being TRBD1 (6 bases). CDR1 and CDR2 (germline): MNHEY, SVGAGI. Trimming pared 0 bases from V and 5 bases from J, leaving 14 bases between. The CDR3 loop spans 15 amino acids. The CDR3 DNA follows: TGTGCCAGCAGTTACTCGTGGACAGTCGGGGACGAGCAGTACTTC. Amino acid sequence: CASSYSWTVGDEQYF.

There are many counts of this clonotype. The rearrangement links TRBV12-3 or TRBV12-4 to TRBJ1-2; D is ambiguous. This CDR3 is built from 13 residues. V gave up 10 bases and J gave up 3 bases, with 15 bases separating them. In DNA form, the CDR3 reads TGTGCCACTTCCACTGGGGTCGACTATGGCTACACCTTC. Protein product: CATSTGVDYGYTF.

This clonotype was observed at least ten times. The chain joins TRBV20-1 to TRBJ2-1; 7 positions match TRBD2. The ends lost 8 bases at V and 0 bases at J; junction bases unmatched: 4. CDR3 size: 13 residues. In germline, CDR1 is DFQATT, CDR2 SNEGSKA (reference sequence). The CDR3 coding sequence is TGCAGTTCAGCGGGAAGCTCCTACAATGAGCAGTTCTTC. Translation gives CSSAGSSYNEQFF.

This clonotype appeared many times. The genes are TRBV18 and TRBJ2-2; 7 bases agree with TRBD1. Germline assignment: CDR1 KGHSH and CDR2 LQKENI. The CDR3 consists of 18 residues. J was trimmed by 2 bases and V by 2 bases; bases with no gene match: 11. For the CDR3, the DNA is TGTGCCAGCTCACCATCGCTTATCGACAGGGTAAACACCGGGGAGCTGTTTTTT. This sequence encodes CASSPSLIDRVNTGELFF.

The rearrangement links TRBV24-1 to TRBJ2-5, with TRBD2 matching 11 bases. J was trimmed by 2 bases and V by 1 base; bases with no gene match: 11. In germline, CDR1 is KGHDR, CDR2 SFDVKD. The CDR3 loop spans 19 amino acids. In DNA form, the CDR3 reads TGTGCCACCAGTGATTTTAATCCCCCGACTAGCGGGAAACAAGAGACCCAGTACTTC. The encoded protein is CATSDFNPPTSGKQETQYF.

There are many counts of this clonotype. This chain connects TRBV5-1 to TRBJ2-3; no definite D call. Germline-derived CDR1 and CDR2 are SGHRS and YFSETQ. CDR3 length equals 16 residues. Trimming cost V 4 bases and J 2 bases, with 17 bases left between them. CDR3 amino acids: CASSLMDGSATDTQYF. The CDR3 nucleotides read TGCGCCAGCAGCCTGATGGACGGTTCCGCCACAGATACGCAGTATTTT.

This clonotype was picked up many times. This chain links TRBV7-8 with TRBJ2-7; 11 bases match TRBD2. The CDR3 totals 15 residues. Losses at the gene ends were 3 bases for V and 6 bases for J; bases not matched to a gene: 7. CDR1 is SGHVS, CDR2 FQNEAQ, per germline. CDR3 in amino acids: CASSFTTSGRTEQYF. CDR3 coding DNA: TGTGCCAGCAGCTTCACTACTAGCGGGAGAACCGAGCAGTACTTC.

As regards this clonotype: A much larger clone differs by one base, so this may be a read error. The gene calls are TRBV5-1 and TRBJ2-1; D uncertain. The CDR3 runs 11 residues. From germline, CDR1 is SGHRS and CDR2 YFSETQ. With 1 base removed from V and 10 bases from J, the gap between germline ends came to 6 bases. CDR3: CASSLNREQFF. The CDR3 nucleotides are TGCGCCAGCAGCTTGAACAGAGAGCAGTTCTTC.

V and J are TRBV20-1 and TRBJ2-1; possible D gene TRBD2, 5 bases. Germline V gene data show CDR1 as DFQATT and CDR2 as SNEGSKA (reference sequence). V was clipped by 3 bases and J by 3 bases, with 12 bases between them. The CDR3 is 14 amino acids. This chain's CDR3 is CSASLSGYYNEQFF. The CDR3, as DNA: TGCAGTGCTAGTTTGTCGGGGTACTACAATGAGCAGTTCTTC.

This clonotype was seen repeatedly, ten times or more. The chain has TRBV7-2 and TRBJ2-1, with 13 positions matching TRBD2. Losses at the gene ends were 2 bases for V and 4 bases for J; bases not matched to a gene: 2. Looked up from germline, CDR1 is SGHTA and CDR2 is FQGNSA. The CDR3 is 16 amino acids. The DNA for the CDR3 is TGTGCCAGCAGCTTAACGGGACTAGCGGGATACAATGAGCAGTTCTTC. Translated, it gives CASSLTGLAGYNEQFF.

This clonotype was counted many times. The V and J genes are TRBV29-1 and TRBJ2-3, with 13 positions matching TRBD2. After removal of 4 bases from V and 8 bases from J, the junction contained 24 bases not matched to a gene. The CDR3 extends over 20 amino acids. CDR1 and CDR2 from the germline V gene are SQVTM and ANQGSEA. CDR3 sequence reads: CSVVSPRRPSGTSGISTQYF. Here the CDR3 DNA reads TGCAGCGTTGTATCCCCCCGCAGACCGTCCGGGACTAGCGGGATTAGTACGCAGTATTTT.

This clonotype was counted ten times or more. The V and J genes are TRBV7-2 and TRBJ2-2, with D perhaps TRBD2 (6 bases). Germline CDR1 SGHTA, CDR2 FQGNSA. This CDR3 comprises 17 residues. Trimming took off 3 bases at V and 6 bases at J, with 20 bases between the two ends. The CDR3 coding sequence is TGTGCCAGCAGCTTTGGCGCTGGGGGAGGTGGTCCCGGGGAGCTGTTTTTT. Protein sequence: CASSFGAGGGGPGELFF.

This clonotype was picked up many times. The chain links TRBV9 to TRBJ2-1; 16 bases line up with TRBD2. CDR1 SGDLS and CDR2 YYNGEE come from the germline V gene. J was trimmed by 9 bases and V by 2 bases; bases with no gene match: 8. CDR3 length: 17 residues. Here the CDR3 reads CASSVYRGLAGGAEQFF. In nucleotides, the CDR3 is TGTGCCAGCAGCGTCTATAGGGGACTAGCGGGGGGGGCTGAGCAGTTCTTC.

At least ten counts were recorded for this clonotype. The rearrangement uses TRBV20-1 and TRBJ2-7; D call uncertain. This CDR3 region has 13 residues. V was trimmed by 0 bases and J by 2 bases, leaving 8 bases between them. CDR1 and CDR2 from the germline V gene are DFQATT and SNEGSKA (reference sequence). The CDR3 spells CSARDSRAYEQYF. In DNA, the CDR3 is TGCAGTGCTAGAGATTCCCGGGCCTACGAGCAGTACTTC.

A word on this clonotype: A much larger clone differs from this one at a single base, so this may be a read error. The chain has TRBV24-1 and TRBJ2-5; the D gene is possibly TRBD2 (6 bases). Germline-derived CDR1 and CDR2 are KGHDR and SFDVKD. The length of the CDR3 is 14 residues. V was clipped by 4 bases and J by 5 bases, with 13 bases between them. CDR3 nucleotides: TGTGCCACCAGTGACACCCGCCGGGGGGAGACCCAGTACTTC. Translated, it gives CATSDTRRGETQYF.

This clonotype was seen repeatedly, ten times or more. The rearrangement uses TRBV5-1 and TRBJ2-7, with 10 nucleotides matching TRBD1. After removal of 6 bases from V and 6 bases from J, the junction contained 9 bases not matched to a gene. Germline assignment: CDR1 SGHRS and CDR2 YFSETQ. This CDR3 comprises 14 residues. The CDR3 reads CASTIRGDRGEQYF. The CDR3 DNA is TGCGCCAGCACCATAAGAGGGGACAGGGGCGAGCAGTACTTC. The entire variable domain, with the rest obtained from reference TRBV5-1 and TRBJ2-7, is as follows: KAGVTQTPRYLIKTRGQQVTLSCSPISGHRSVSWYQQTPGQGLQFLFEYFSETQRNKGNFPGRFSGRQFSNSRSEMNVSTLELGDSALYLCASTIRGDRGEQYFGPGTRLTVT.

The table lists this clonotype with many counts. The rearrangement links TRBV5-1 to TRBJ2-1; 7 bases map to TRBD1. From germline, CDR1 is SGHRS and CDR2 YFSETQ. The V segment lost 0 bases and the J segment 5 bases; nucleotides outside the gene matches: 5. The CDR3 is 15 amino acids. The CDR3 DNA reads TGCGCCAGCAGCTTGGCCGGACAGGAAAACAATGAGCAGTTCTTC. This codes for CASSLAGQENNEQFF. Full variable domain (missing parts from reference TRBV5-1 and TRBJ2-1): KAGVTQTPRYLIKTRGQQVTLSCSPISGHRSVSWYQQTPGQGLQFLFEYFSETQRNKGNFPGRFSGRQFSNSRSEMNVSTLELGDSALYLCASSLAGQENNEQFFGPGTRLTVL.

This clonotype was found a few times. V gene TRBV20-1 combines with J gene TRBJ1-5, with TRBD1 identical over 11 bases. The germline V gene encodes CDR1 DFQATT and CDR2 SNEGSKA (reference sequence). The CDR3 is 14 residues long. V was clipped by 6 bases and J by 5 bases; unmatched bases: 6. The CDR3: CSARGQGVYQPQHF. Here the CDR3 DNA reads TGCAGTGCCCGGGGACAGGGGGTCTATCAGCCCCAGCATTTT.

The chain recombines TRBV11-2 with TRBJ2-7, with 10 bases that match TRBD2. Unmatched junction bases numbered 11, after V lost 1 base and J lost 2 bases. The CDR3 covers 18 residues. Germline values: CDR1 SGHAT, CDR2 FQNNGV. CDR3 coding DNA: TGTGCCAGCAGCTTAGGGGTCGGAAGCGGGAGGGTCCCCTACGAGCAGTACTTC. This codes for CASSLGVGSGRVPYEQYF.

This clonotype appeared many times. The chain joins TRBV6-5 to TRBJ1-4; D is uncertain. V dropped 10 bases and J dropped 0 bases, with 15 bases sitting between them. The germline gives CDR1 MNHEY, CDR2 SVGAGI. This CDR3 spans 15 amino acids. The CDR3 is CATRSGPTTNEKLFF. DNA of the CDR3: TGTGCCACCCGTTCGGGTCCTACAACTAATGAAAAACTGTTTTTT.

CDR3 amino acids: CASSYSDYRSTNYGYTF. The CDR3 DNA reads TGTGCCAGCAGTTACTCGGATTACAGGAGTACTAACTATGGCTACACCTTC. V gene TRBV6-5 combines with J gene TRBJ1-2; a weak D match, TRBD1 (5 bases). Between the trimmed V and J ends, which lost 0 bases and 0 bases, there was a span of 14 bases. The V gene's germline CDR1 is MNHEY and CDR2 SVGAGI. The CDR3 runs 17 residues.

Note on this clonotype: This may be a read error: a much more frequent sequence differs by one nucleotide. The genes are TRBV5-1 and TRBJ2-3; possibly TRBD2 for D (6 bases). V was pared by 2 bases and J by 3 bases, with 19 bases between. Germline loops: CDR1 SGHRS, CDR2 YFSETQ. CDR3 length equals 17 residues. For the CDR3, the DNA is TGCGCCAGCAGCTTCGAAGGGACTCCCTTTGTGACAGATACGCAGTATTTT. Translating it yields CASSFEGTPFVTDTQYF.

This clonotype was picked up many times. V gene TRBV7-2 combines with J gene TRBJ1-3; 7 nucleotides align to TRBD1. The CDR3 is 14 amino acids. Germline lookup yields CDR1 SGHTA and CDR2 FQGNSA. With V trimmed by 5 bases and J by 4 bases, 5 bases remained unmatched. CDR3 DNA: TGTGCCAGCAGCACCGGGACAGCAGGAAACACCATATATTTT. This encodes CASSTGTAGNTIYF.

There are many counts of this clonotype. This chain uses TRBV12-3 or TRBV12-4 with TRBJ2-7; tentative D call: TRBD2 (6 bases). The V gene lost 5 bases and the J gene lost 6 bases, with 20 bases spanning the gap. The CDR3 sequence is 15 residues long. CDR3 protein: CASSPTSSGVSEQYF. The CDR3 coding sequence is TGTGCCAGCAGTCCTACATCTTCGGGGGTTAGCGAGCAGTACTTC.

This clonotype was counted many times. The J gene is TRBJ2-3, the V gene TRBV9; TRBD1 or TRBD2 may be the D gene (6 bases each). Trimming removed 5 bases from V and 0 bases from J, with 22 bases in between. This CDR3 has 18 residues. Germline CDR1 reads SGDLS; CDR2 reads YYNGEE. CDR3 loop: CASSHTSGAGKSTDTQYF. Here the CDR3 DNA reads TGTGCCAGCAGTCACACTTCGGGGGCCGGGAAGAGCACAGATACGCAGTATTTT.

In the case of this clonotype: A much larger clone lies a single base off, so this may be a read error. The chain has TRBV20-1 and TRBJ2-7, with 7 nucleotides matching TRBD2. CDR3 length: 13 amino acids. Looked up from germline, CDR1 is DFQATT and CDR2 is SNEGSKA (reference sequence). With V trimmed by 6 bases and J by 4 bases, 9 bases remained unmatched. The CDR3 is CSAQKPAGYEQYF. The CDR3 DNA reads as TGCAGTGCACAGAAGCCAGCGGGATACGAGCAGTACTTC.

There are many counts of this clonotype. The chain employs TRBV20-1 and TRBJ2-7; D is possibly TRBD1 or TRBD2 (5 bases each). The germline V gene has CDR1 DFQATT and CDR2 SNEGSKA (reference sequence). The CDR3 totals 12 residues. V lost 6 bases to trimming and J lost 3 bases, with 12 bases between them. The CDR3 DNA sequence: TGCAGTGCCGGGGCGGAAATCTACGAGCAGTACTTC. Translating it yields CSAGAEIYEQYF.

A word on this clonotype: A much larger clone lies a single base off, so this may be a read error. V is TRBV29-1 and J is TRBJ2-5, with D perhaps matching TRBD2 (6 bases). V was trimmed by 4 bases and J by 5 bases, leaving 14 bases between them. Germline CDR1 is SQVTM and CDR2 is ANQGSEA. This CDR3 is 13 amino acids long. CDR3 loop: CSVVSGEDETQYF. CDR3 DNA: TGCAGCGTTGTATCTGGGGAGGACGAGACCCAGTACTTC.

This clonotype was detected many times. V usage is TRBV5-1 and J usage is TRBJ2-7, with D possibly TRBD2 on 6 matching bases. V lost 4 bases to trimming and J lost 3 bases, with 11 bases between them. This CDR3 has 13 residues. The germline CDR1 and CDR2 sequences are SGHRS and YFSETQ. The CDR3 DNA is TGCGCCAGCAGCACTAGCAGTCTCTACGAGCAGTACTTC. Its translation: CASSTSSLYEQYF.

This clonotype occurred many times. The chain employs TRBV11-2 and TRBJ2-1; 10 bases map to TRBD2. The V segment lost 5 bases and the J segment 4 bases; nucleotides outside the gene matches: 5. The germline V gene encodes CDR1 SGHAT and CDR2 FQNNGV. The CDR3 covers 15 residues. The CDR3 spells CASSPGTSVYNEQFF. The CDR3 nucleotides read TGTGCCAGCAGCCCCGGGACTAGCGTTTACAATGAGCAGTTCTTC.